A selection of T cell receptor beta chains follows, all from one sample in a study of blood T cell repertoires in COVID-19. Assay used: immunoSEQ multiplex PCR; TCRdb lists only in-frame clones, some missing. This table has about 200,000 clones, 70% to 90% appearing once. Material for sequencing was PBMCs or T cells enriched from blood (not recorded which). Receptor source: a woman younger than 45 who had been exposed to COVID-19. Both conserved end residues are part of each CDR3. The D gene is left open where the match is weak. Not all rows give a size; the values are once, few, many and, for expanded clones, a class.

-	TRBV19	-	TRBJ1-1	TGTGCCAGTAGTCCCCAGGGGAAGAACACTGAAGCTTTCTTT	CASSPQGKNTEAFF
few	TRBV11-3	-	TRBJ2-1	TGTGCCAGCAGCGGGGGGGCTAGCTGGGTCAATGAGCAGTTCTTC	CASSGGASWVNEQFF
-	TRBV11-2	-	TRBJ2-2	TGTGCCAGAGAGCGTCTATGGCAGGCGGGCACCGGGGAGCTGTTTTTT	CARERLWQAGTGELFF
-	TRBV5-4	TRBD1	TRBJ1-2	TGTGCCAGCAGCCCCGTCGGGACAGCAAAAGATTACTATGGCTACACCTTC	CASSPVGTAKDYYGYTF
few	TRBV5-1	TRBD1	TRBJ2-7	TGCGCCAGCAGCTCGGGACAGGGATCCCCCTACGAGCAGTACTTC	CASSSGQGSPYEQYF
-	TRBV11-2	TRBD1	TRBJ2-2	TGTGCCAGCAGCACACAGGGGACATCGACCGGGGAGCTGTTTTTT	CASSTQGTSTGELFF
-	TRBV29-1	-	TRBJ2-3	TGCAGCGTTGTCACGGCAGATACGCAGTATTTT	CSVVTADTQYF
many	TRBV3-1/TRBV3-2	-	TRBJ1-1	TGTGCCAGCAGCCAAGGGGGCAGGGTGCTTGCTGAAGCTTTCTTT	CASSQGGRVLAEAFF
-	TRBV9	-	TRBJ1-5	TGTGCCAGCAGCGTAGGTTCCTCTTCTAATCAGCCCCAGCATTTT	CASSVGSSSNQPQHF
few	TRBV18	TRBD1	TRBJ2-1	TGTGCCAGCTCAATTGGGACAGGGGGAGAGCAGTTCTTC	CASSIGTGGEQFF
-	TRBV9	-	TRBJ2-7	TGTGCCAGCAGCGTAGACCCCGACAGAACCTACGAGCAGTACTTC	CASSVDPDRTYEQYF
-	TRBV12-3/TRBV12-4	-	TRBJ1-2	TGTGCCAGCAGTTTAAACAGGGTCGGTGGCTACACCTTC	CASSLNRVGGYTF
-	TRBV5-4	-	TRBJ2-1	TGTGCCAGCAGCCGAAGGGGCTCCTACAATGAGCAGTTCTTC	CASSRRGSYNEQFF
-	TRBV30	-	TRBJ1-2	TGTGCCTTTACAACAACAGGGACCTATGGCTACACCTTC	CAFTTTGTYGYTF
-	TRBV2	-	TRBJ1-6	TGTGCCAGCAGTCCCAGGGTGGACTCACCCCTCCACTTT	CASSPRVDSPLHF
-	TRBV4-2	TRBD2	TRBJ2-5	TGTGCCAGCAGCCATTTAGCGGGGGGGCAACAAGAGACCCAGTACTTC	CASSHLAGGQQETQYF
-	TRBV9	TRBD1	TRBJ2-4	TGTGCCAGCAGCGCAGGACAGGGGGGAGTCAAAAACATTCAGTACTTC	CASSAGQGGVKNIQYF
-	TRBV18	TRBD1	TRBJ1-2	TGTGCCAGCTCACCAGGCGCGGACAGGGGCGACTATGGCTACACCTTC	CASSPGADRGDYGYTF
-	TRBV27	-	TRBJ1-2	TGTGCCAGCAGTTCACCGTCAGAGGACTATGGCTACACCTTC	CASSSPSEDYGYTF
-	TRBV19	TRBD1	TRBJ1-2	TGTGCCGCGGGACAGGGGGCTTGGTATGGCTACACCTTC	CAAGQGAWYGYTF
-	TRBV3-1/TRBV3-2	-	TRBJ1-2	TGTGCCAGCAGCACAGACCCCGCCGGTGGCTACACCTTC	CASSTDPAGGYTF
-	TRBV20-1	-	TRBJ2-7	TGCAGTGCCAAGAGAACCTACGAGCAGTACTTC	CSAKRTYEQYF
-	TRBV11-2	-	TRBJ2-7	TGTGCCAGCAGCTTAGACGCGGGCATGGTCTACGAGCAGTACTTC	CASSLDAGMVYEQYF
-	TRBV7-4	TRBD2	TRBJ2-1	TGTGCCAGCAGCTTAGATCCGAGACTAGCCCACAATGAGCAGTTCTTC	CASSLDPRLAHNEQFF
-	TRBV7-3	TRBD2	TRBJ2-3	TGTGCCAGCAGCCCCAGGAGCGGGGGGCCGAGCACAGATACGCAGTATTTT	CASSPRSGGPSTDTQYF